These 18 T cell receptor beta chains came from one sample sequenced in a study of cytomegalovirus exposure and HLA in healthy donors. 13 Jbeta primers and 60 Vbeta primers were used for the PCR. Only in-frame clones appear in the TCRdb table, and some are missing; sequencing was by immunoSEQ multiplex PCR. The sample lists over 150,000 clones, over 60% occurring once. Sequencing was performed on PBMCs. Receptors were obtained from a man aged 25-40 years in good health and CMV-seropositive.

The V and J genes are TRBV4-1 and TRBJ2-1; 7 bases align to TRBD2. Trimming removed 1 base from V and 7 bases from J; junction bases left unmatched: 10. The CDR3 spans 16 residues. Germline CDR1 is MGHRA and CDR2 is YSYEKL. CDR3 in amino acids: CASSQGRTSLWNEQFF. As DNA, the CDR3 is TGCGCCAGCAGCCAAGGGAGGACTAGTTTGTGGAATGAGCAGTTCTTC.

This clone has more than one count but fewer than ten. Other DNA sequences in the sample encode the same CDR3. V gene TRBV19 combines with J gene TRBJ1-5, with TRBD1 as a possible D gene (6 bases). The germline V gene has CDR1 LNHDA and CDR2 SQIVND (reference sequence). This CDR3 contains 15 residues. The ends were cut back, 6 bases at V and 0 bases at J, with 12 bases in the middle. Here the CDR3 DNA reads TGTGCCAGTAGAACGACAGGATATAGCAATCAGCCCCAGCATTTT. Amino acid sequence: CASRTTGYSNQPQHF.

This clone was observed a few times. The chain employs TRBV6-1 and TRBJ2-7; 9 bases map to TRBD2. Germline CDR1 and CDR2: MNHNS and SASEGT. The CDR3 has 15 amino acids. V shed 4 bases and J 2 bases; nucleotides not matched to a gene: 6. CDR3 DNA sequence: TGTGCCAGCAGTGGGACTAGCGAGCCTCCCTACGAGCAGTACTTC. It specifies CASSGTSEPPYEQYF.

The V call is TRBV6-1, the J call TRBJ1-1; D may be TRBD1 (5 bases). V lost 2 bases, J lost 0 bases, and 7 bases lay in between. This CDR3 is built from 14 residues. Germline V lookup: CDR1 MNHNS, CDR2 SASEGT. The CDR3 is CASSERQLNTEAFF. In DNA, the CDR3 is TGTGCCAGCAGTGAAAGACAGTTGAACACTGAAGCTTTCTTT.

About this clone: At one of its ends the junction is not consistent with the germline gene, which may arise from a read error. DNA of the CDR3: TGTTCCAGCAGCCCCATGGGGCAGGGGAACCCCTACGAGCAGTACTTC. This encodes CSSSPMGQGNPYEQYF. The genes are TRBV7-9 and TRBJ2-7; perhaps TRBD1 as D (6 bases). Per germline, CDR1 SEHNR and CDR2 FQNEAQ (reference sequence). CDR3 size: 16 residues.

CDR3 nucleotide sequence: TGTGCCAGCAGCTCCCGGACAGCCTCGAAGACCCAGTACTTC. It yields the protein CASSSRTASKTQYF. J is TRBJ2-5 and V is TRBV7-2; perhaps TRBD1 as D (6 bases). Trimming removed 4 bases from V and 6 bases from J, with 15 bases in between. This CDR3 has 14 amino acids. The germline CDR1 and CDR2 sequences are SGHTA and FQGNSA.

This chain connects TRBV9 to TRBJ2-7; possible D gene TRBD1, 5 bases. The V gene's germline CDR1 is SGDLS and CDR2 YYNGEE. Trimming stripped 3 bases from V and 2 bases from J, with 12 bases between. This CDR3 has 14 amino acids. The CDR3 is CASSERSGTYEQYF. DNA of the CDR3: TGTGCCAGCAGCGAGAGGTCAGGGACCTACGAGCAGTACTTC.

V is TRBV28 and J is TRBJ2-2, with 12 bases lining up with TRBD2. With 6 bases clipped from V and 3 bases from J, the junction kept 8 bases outside the gene matches. Looked up from germline, CDR1 is MDHEN and CDR2 is SYDVKM. The CDR3 spans 17 residues. The CDR3 sequence: CASRTGLAGFYTGELFF. The CDR3 coding sequence is TGTGCCAGCAGAACCGGACTAGCGGGGTTTTACACCGGGGAGCTGTTTTTT. The whole variable domain, filled in from reference TRBV28 and TRBJ2-2, reads DVKVTQSSRYLVKRTGEKVFLECVQDMDHENMFWYRQDPGLGLRLIYFSYDVKMKEKGDIPEGYSVSREKKERFSLILESASTNQTSMYLCASRTGLAGFYTGELFFGEGSRLTVL.

This rearrangement joins TRBV6-5 to TRBJ2-7; possibly TRBD2 for D (5 bases). Trimming took 5 bases from V and 7 from J, leaving 12 bases between them. Germline V lookup: CDR1 MNHEY, CDR2 SVGAGI. The CDR3 loop spans 12 amino acids. The CDR3 region is CASSRESGEQYF. The CDR3 nucleotides read TGTGCCAGCAGTAGGGAGAGTGGGGAGCAGTACTTC.

V usage is TRBV29-1 and J usage is TRBJ1-1; perhaps TRBD1 as D (6 bases). The CDR3 is made up of 13 amino acids. V was pared by 5 bases and J by 0 bases, with 10 bases between. The germline V gene has CDR1 SQVTM and CDR2 ANQGSEA. The CDR3 region is CSVRTGLNTEAFF. CDR3 nucleotide sequence: TGCAGCGTTCGAACAGGGTTGAACACTGAAGCTTTCTTT.

This chain uses TRBV15 with TRBJ2-6; tentative D call: TRBD1 (5 bases). Per germline, CDR1 LNHNV and CDR2 YYDKDF (reference sequence). V lost 3 bases and J lost 4, with 10 bases in between. The CDR3 extends over 15 amino acids. CDR3: CATSRRQSGANVLTF. The CDR3 region has the DNA TGTGCCACCAGCAGGCGACAGTCCGGGGCCAACGTCCTGACTTTC.

The chain uses TRBV28 and TRBJ2-6; D is perhaps TRBD2 (6 bases). Germline V gene lookup returns CDR1 MDHEN and CDR2 SYDVKM. CDR3 size: 15 residues. V was clipped by 7 bases and J by 3 bases, with 13 bases between them. CDR3 DNA: TGTGCCAGCACCCTTGGAGGGCATGGGGCCAACGTCCTGACTTTC. This sequence encodes CASTLGGHGANVLTF.

This clone has more than one count but fewer than ten. This chain connects TRBV13 to TRBJ2-7; a possible D gene is TRBD2 (6 bases). CDR1 is PRHDT and CDR2 is FYEKMQ in the germline V gene (reference sequence). Deletions cut 5 bases from V and 6 bases from J, with 14 bases between. The CDR3 spans 13 residues. CDR3 nucleotide sequence: TGTGCCAGCAGCCCCTCCCGCGGGGTCGAGCAGTACTTC. It specifies CASSPSRGVEQYF.

The chain couples TRBV7-6 to TRBJ1-4; 9 nucleotides align to TRBD1. J gave up 6 bases and V 4 bases, and 6 bases lay outside the gene matches. This CDR3 contains 15 residues. Germline lookup yields CDR1 SGHVS and CDR2 FNYEAQ. DNA of the CDR3: TGTGCCAGCAGCTCCGGGGACAGGGTTGATGAAAAACTGTTTTTT. Translating it yields CASSSGDRVDEKLFF.

This clone was found a few times. V and J are TRBV19 and TRBJ1-6; TRBD1 aligns across 10 bases. The V segment lost 5 bases and the J segment 6 bases; nucleotides outside the gene matches: 7. CDR1 and CDR2 from the germline V gene are LNHDA and SQIVND (reference sequence). This CDR3 region has 16 residues. As DNA, the CDR3 is TGTGCCAGTAGTGCGGGACAGGGGAGTCTTAATTCACCCCTCCACTTT. Residues: CASSAGQGSLNSPLHF.

The rearrangement links TRBV6-9 to TRBJ2-5; 12 bases line up with TRBD2. After removal of 10 bases from V and 5 bases from J, the junction contained 20 bases not matched to a gene. The CDR3 contains 18 residues. Looked up from germline, CDR1 is MNHGY and CDR2 is SVAAGI. The CDR3 DNA is TGTGCCATCACACCCTGGCTAGCGGGGGGGGAGGGACTCGAGACCCAGTACTTC. It codes for CAITPWLAGGEGLETQYF.

The chain carries TRBV19 and TRBJ1-6; TRBD1 matches 8 bases. Germline V lookup: CDR1 LNHDA, CDR2 SQIVND (reference sequence). The CDR3 loop spans 17 amino acids. Trimming at V came to 4 bases and at J to 5 bases, leaving 10 bases not matched to a gene. The CDR3 DNA reads as TGTGCCAGTAGTACCAGGGGGCAGCAGTCCCATAATTCACCCCTCCACTTT. Translated: CASSTRGQQSHNSPLHF.

Here the CDR3 reads CASSAQQGPTEAFF. The DNA for the CDR3 is TGTGCCAGCAGCGCTCAACAGGGTCCCACTGAAGCTTTCTTT. V usage is TRBV9 and J usage is TRBJ1-1, with D perhaps TRBD1 (6 bases). Trimming removed 3 bases from V and 4 bases from J, with 13 bases in between. Germline V gene data show CDR1 as SGDLS and CDR2 as YYNGEE. This CDR3 has 14 residues.